The T cell receptor (beta chain) described here comes from a study of blood T cell repertoires in COVID-19. Assay used: immunoSEQ multiplex PCR; TCRdb lists only in-frame clones, some missing. Among hundreds of thousands of clones listed, about 89% were seen once. Material for sequencing was PBMCs or T cells enriched from blood (not recorded which). The clonotype was recovered from a woman aged 40 to 50 who had recovered from COVID-19.

The chain's CDR3 is CASSLAGGGNNSPLHF. The CDR3 DNA reads TGTGCCAGCAGCTTAGCAGGAGGTGGGAACAATTCACCCCTCCACTTT. J is TRBJ1-6 and V is TRBV7-9; D not certain. V lost 0 bases to trimming and J lost 7 bases, with 13 bases between them. This CDR3 region has 16 residues. Germline CDR1 and CDR2: SEHNR and FQNEAQ (reference sequence).